This T cell receptor (beta chain) was documented in a study of spatial heterogeneity in lung cancer. The wider study: The study consistently detected more beta-chain than alpha-chain sequences. Averaged across combinations, each unique TCR and UMI pairing appeared more than ten times in raw reads, which were uncorrected.

The CDR3 sequence is 17 residues long. The V gene lost 1 base and the J gene lost 2 bases, with 15 bases spanning the gap. In the library, each TCR cDNA molecule bore its own unique molecular identifier. One entry per CDR3 protein, called by TCRdb with MiXCR from the 5' RACE reads. Here the sample spans 7,500 to 9,500 distinct CDR3 sequences, approximately 7.8% being singletons. The time point denotes: sample taken at primary tumor resection. Researchers sequenced whole RNA taken from tumor, nontumor lung or frozen PBMC without sorting. A total of approximately 77 untreated early-stage non-small cell lung cancer patients served as donors.

The chain recombines TRBV12-3 or TRBV12-4 with TRBJ1-5, with a weak D call TRBD1 (6 bases). This specimen consisted of PBMCs, obtained at surgery. The source of this sequence is a female donor with early-stage non-small cell lung cancer. CDR3 DNA sequence: TGTGCCAGCAGTTTAGGGTTACGGACAGAGGGCAATCAGCCCCAGCATTTT. Its translation is CASSLGLRTEGNQPQHF.